A single count supports the clone carrying this T cell receptor beta chain. Its antigen is undetermined. The data were obtained in a study of OX40 agonist ivuxolimab in advanced cancers. Study observations and caveats: More expanded clones were found, on average, in CD8+ than in CD4+ T cells.

The data were produced by immunoSEQ multiplex PCR, yet TCRdb's version contains in-frame clones alone and is incomplete. The sample has 94,000 or so clones; 84% are singletons. V lost 1 base, J lost 10 bases, and 13 bases lay in between. From germline, CDR1 is MDHEN and CDR2 SYDVKM. The CDR3 totals 13 residues. V usage is TRBV28 and J usage is TRBJ1-1; no definite D call. This sequence was found in an adult with an advanced solid tumor such as melanoma, head and neck, liver or kidney cancer. Sequenced here: CD4+ or CD8+ T cells sorted from blood, sampled in a trial of the OX40 agonist ivuxolimab. In nucleotides, the CDR3 is TGTGCCAGCAGTTTATCCGGGAGGAAGGGAGCTTTCTTT. This translates into CASSLSGRKGAFF.